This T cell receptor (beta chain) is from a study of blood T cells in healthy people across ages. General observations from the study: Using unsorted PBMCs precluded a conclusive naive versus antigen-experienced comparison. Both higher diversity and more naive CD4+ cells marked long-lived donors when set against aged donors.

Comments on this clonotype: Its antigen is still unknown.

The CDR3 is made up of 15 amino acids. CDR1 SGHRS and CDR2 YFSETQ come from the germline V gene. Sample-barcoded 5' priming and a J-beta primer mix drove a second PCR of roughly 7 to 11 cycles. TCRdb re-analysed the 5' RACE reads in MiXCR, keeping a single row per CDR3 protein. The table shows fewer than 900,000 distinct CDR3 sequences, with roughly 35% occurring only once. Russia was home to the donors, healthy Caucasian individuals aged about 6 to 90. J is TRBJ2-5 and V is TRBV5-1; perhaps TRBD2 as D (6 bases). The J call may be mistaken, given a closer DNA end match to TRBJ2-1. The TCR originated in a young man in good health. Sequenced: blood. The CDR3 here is CASSVDGTPQETQFF. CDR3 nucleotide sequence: TGCGCCAGCAGCGTGGATGGGACTCCCCAAGAGACCCAGTTCTTC.